This T cell receptor beta chain stems from a study of cytotoxic CD8 clonotypes in ibrutinib-treated CLL. Study-level information: Samples averaged 255,043 productive templates and some 96,000 productive rearrangements. Findings and limits, study-wide: Lymph node repertoires were not studied, and sampling times were unmatched.

Data came from immunoSEQ multiplex PCR; TCRdb stores just in-frame clones and leaves some out. The table records under 75,000 clones, roughly 70% of them present only once. This clone was seen a few times. Its antigen is not identified. Trimming removed 0 bases from V and 10 bases from J; junction bases left unmatched: 5. The CDR3 has 14 residues. From germline, CDR1 is SGHVS and CDR2 FQNEAQ. This clonotype was sampled from a human donor with chronic lymphocytic leukemia. The chain carries TRBV7-8 and TRBJ2-1; 8 bases line up with TRBD2. Sequencing was performed on PBMCs, taken after 12 months of ibrutinib treatment. The CDR3 reads CASSLAETSGEQFF. CDR3 in DNA: TGTGCCAGCAGCTTAGCGGAAACTAGCGGAGAGCAGTTCTTC.